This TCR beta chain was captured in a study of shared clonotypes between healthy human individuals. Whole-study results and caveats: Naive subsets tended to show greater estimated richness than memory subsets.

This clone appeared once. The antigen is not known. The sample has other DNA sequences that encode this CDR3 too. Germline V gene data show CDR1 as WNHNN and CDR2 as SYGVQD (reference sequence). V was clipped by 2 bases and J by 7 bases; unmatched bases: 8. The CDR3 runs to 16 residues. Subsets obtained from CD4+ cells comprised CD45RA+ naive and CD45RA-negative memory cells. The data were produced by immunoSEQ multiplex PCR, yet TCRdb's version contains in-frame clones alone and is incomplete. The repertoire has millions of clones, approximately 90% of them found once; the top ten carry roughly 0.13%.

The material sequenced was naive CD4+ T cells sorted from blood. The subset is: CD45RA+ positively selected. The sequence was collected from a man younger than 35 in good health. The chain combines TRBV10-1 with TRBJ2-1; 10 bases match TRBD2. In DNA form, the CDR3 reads TGCGCCAGCAGTGAGAGTCGATTAGCGGGAGGTAATGAGCAGTTCTTC. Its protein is CASSESRLAGGNEQFF.